This paragraph reports one T cell receptor (beta chain). Here immunoSEQ multiplex PCR was the method, and the copy in TCRdb shows in-frame clones only, minus some. The table has about 160,000 clones, around 93% seen once. Germline V gene data show CDR1 as KGHDR and CDR2 as SFDVKD. Trimming took off 1 base at V and 8 bases at J, with 8 bases between the two ends. The CDR3 is 14 amino acids. This specimen belongs to a study of control samples from healthy donors and cancer patients. The rearrangement uses TRBV24-1 and TRBJ1-6; weak D call: TRBD1 (6 bases). The clonotype was recovered from a woman aged 55-75 years in good health. Material: blood. In DNA, the CDR3 is TGTGCCACCAGTGATTTTTACAGGGATTCACCCCTCCACTTT. Translated, it gives CATSDFYRDSPLHF.